This T cell receptor (beta chain) was obtained from a study of cytomegalovirus exposure and HLA in healthy donors. Clones were sequenced by immunoSEQ multiplex PCR, and TCRdb holds only the in-frame ones, with some missing. Among over 200,000 clones listed, 88% were seen once. Broader study findings: High specificity and sensitivity for cytomegalovirus status were reported for the classifier. The investigators catalogued 150 or so TCR beta chains as cytomegalovirus-associated. First-cohort TCR clusters tended to co-occur in the 120 or so validation repertoires, a later analysis found.

Note on this clone: Its target is unknown.

This CDR3 is built from 16 residues. Germline V CDR1 and CDR2: SGHVS, FQNEAQ. V lost 7 bases, J lost 9 bases, and 18 bases stayed unmatched. This clonotype originated in a young woman in good health and CMV-seronegative. Sequences were obtained from PBMCs. This chain links TRBV7-8 with TRBJ2-5, with 9 bases identical to TRBD2. For the CDR3, the DNA is TGTGCCAGCACCCTAGCGGGGTGGAGCGCCGGGGGGGCCCAGTACTTC. As protein: CASTLAGWSAGGAQYF.